This T cell receptor (beta chain) was sequenced for a study of OX40 agonist ivuxolimab in advanced cancers. Study background: About 42% of patients had received prior checkpoint inhibitor therapy.

Profiled with immunoSEQ multiplex PCR; TCRdb holds only in-frame clones, not every one. The repertoire includes 30,000 to 45,000 clones, roughly 87% of them detected once, and around 17% sits in the top ten. This CDR3 contains 13 residues. The junction had 4 bases not matched to a gene; V was cut back by 6 bases and J by 3 bases. Germline CDR1 LNHDA, CDR2 SQIVND (reference sequence). The source is an adult with an advanced solid tumor such as melanoma, head and neck, liver or kidney cancer. Sequences were derived from CD4+ or CD8+ T cells sorted from blood, sampled in a trial of the OX40 agonist ivuxolimab. This rearrangement joins TRBV19 to TRBJ2-7; 8 bases match TRBD1. CDR3 bases: TGTGCCAGTAGCCCCGGGACAGGCTACGAGCAGTACTTC. This sequence encodes CASSPGTGYEQYF.